The 27 T cell receptor beta chains listed next were all sequenced from one sample in a study of OX40 agonist ivuxolimab in advanced cancers. The table came from immunoSEQ multiplex PCR; TCRdb's copy has only in-frame clones and leaves some out. The table lists around 14,000 clones, about three quarters of them singletons, with roughly 36% in the top ten. The sample in question was CD4+ or CD8+ T cells sorted from blood, obtained in a trial of the OX40 agonist ivuxolimab. These receptors all come from an adult with an advanced solid tumor such as melanoma, head and neck, liver or kidney cancer.

In its sample, this clone ranks as medium-sized. The V gene is TRBV7-3, the J gene TRBJ1-2; possibly TRBD1 for D (5 bases). The CDR3 loop spans 14 amino acids. From germline, CDR1 is SGHTA and CDR2 FQGTGA. The germline V and J ends were trimmed by 3 bases and 4 bases, with 12 bases remaining between them. The CDR3 DNA reads as TGTGCCAGCAGCTTCAGGGTTCGGGTCTATGGCTACACCTTC. Translated, it gives CASSFRVRVYGYTF.

By sample fraction, this clone is medium-sized. The chain couples TRBV6-1 to TRBJ2-7; D is ambiguous. Between the trimmed V and J ends, which lost 2 bases and 2 bases, there was a span of 10 bases. Germline-derived CDR1 and CDR2 are MNHNS and SASEGT. This CDR3 is built from 14 residues. This chain's CDR3 is CASSEQILTYEQYF. The CDR3 DNA is TGTGCCAGCAGTGAACAGATTCTTACCTACGAGCAGTACTTC.

This clone was recorded a few times. A read error may account for a junction end that differs from germline. This chain joins TRBV5-3 and TRBJ1-1; the match to TRBD1 covers 8 bases. TRBV5-3 is an ORF, and what it does is uncertain. The CDR3 covers 15 residues. The CDR3 DNA follows: TGTGCCAGCAGCTGGGACAGGACCCTGAACACTGAAGCTTTCTTT. Translated: CASSWDRTLNTEAFF.

V and J are TRBV13 and TRBJ2-1; TRBD1 is a possible D gene (6 bases). The length of the CDR3 is 14 residues. The V gene's germline CDR1 is PRHDT and CDR2 FYEKMQ (reference sequence). V lost 4 bases to trimming and J lost 7 bases, with 14 bases between them. For the CDR3, the DNA is TGTGCCAGCAGCTCAGGGGCCGAGGGTAATGAGCAGTTCTTC. Its translation is CASSSGAEGNEQFF.

V is TRBV19 and J is TRBJ2-1; 7 positions agree with TRBD1. Germline V gives CDR1 LNHDA, CDR2 SQIVND (reference sequence). The junction had 7 bases not matched to a gene; V was cut back by 9 bases and J by 2 bases. This CDR3 spans 14 amino acids. The CDR3 DNA is TGTGCCAGCGAAAAGGGGGCCCCCTACAATGAGCAGTTCTTC. Translated, it gives CASEKGAPYNEQFF.

This clone was counted only a few times. The J gene is TRBJ1-1, the V gene TRBV19; D not certain. Between the trimmed V and J ends, which lost 5 bases and 2 bases, there was a span of 3 bases. CDR1 LNHDA and CDR2 SQIVND come from the germline V gene (reference sequence). The CDR3 contains 11 residues. CDR3 region: CASSDNTEAFF. The DNA for the CDR3 is TGTGCCAGTAGTGACAACACTGAAGCTTTCTTT.

The V call is TRBV7-9, the J call TRBJ2-7; TRBD2 matches 16 bases. The CDR3 is 16 amino acids. Germline CDR1 SEHNR, CDR2 FQNEAQ (reference sequence). J gave up 2 bases and V 4 bases, and 2 bases lay outside the gene matches. This chain's CDR3 is CASSSGTSGRAYEQYF. CDR3 sequence (DNA): TGTGCCAGCAGCTCCGGGACTAGCGGGAGGGCCTACGAGCAGTACTTC.

The chain links TRBV4-1 to TRBJ2-1; 7 bases are a match to TRBD2. The length of the CDR3 is 15 residues. CDR1 is MGHRA, CDR2 YSYEKL, per germline. The V and J ends lost 4 bases and 2 bases, in that order; junction bases with no gene match: 5. CDR3 coding DNA: TGCGCCAGCAGCCGCACTAGCGATGCCTACAATGAGCAGTTCTTC. This sequence encodes CASSRTSDAYNEQFF.

The rearrangement links TRBV6-5 to TRBJ2-7, with TRBD2 matching over 7 bases. From germline, CDR1 is MNHEY and CDR2 SVGAGI. Trimming cost V 6 bases and J 2 bases; bases outside gene matches: 10. The CDR3 consists of 15 residues. CDR3 bases: TGTGCCAGCAGCCTCATGGGGGAGGGCACCTACGAGCAGTACTTC. This translates into CASSLMGEGTYEQYF.

The table lists this clone with a few counts. The chain combines TRBV15 with TRBJ2-3; 10 bases agree with TRBD2. CDR1 is LNHNV, CDR2 YYDKDF, per germline (reference sequence). J was trimmed by 5 bases and V by 0 bases; bases with no gene match: 11. The CDR3 is 18 residues long. The CDR3 loop is CATSRERGAGGPGDTQYF. The CDR3 DNA reads TGTGCCACCAGCAGAGAACGGGGAGCGGGAGGGCCCGGAGATACGCAGTATTTT.

The J gene is TRBJ2-3, the V gene TRBV6-9, with 8 positions matching TRBD1. Germline V CDR1 and CDR2: MNHGY, SVAAGI. The CDR3 is 14 residues long. The ends lost 5 bases at V and 2 bases at J; junction bases unmatched: 3. The CDR3 DNA reads as TGTGCCAGCAGTGACAGGGGTGACACAGATACGCAGTATTTT. This gives the protein CASSDRGDTDTQYF.

On this clone: Other nucleotide sequences in the sample specify the same CDR3. The chain couples TRBV19 to TRBJ2-7; 7 nucleotides agree with TRBD1. The trim removed 5 bases at V and 3 bases at J, leaving 4 bases unmatched. Looked up from germline, CDR1 is LNHDA and CDR2 is SQIVND (reference sequence). The CDR3 loop spans 13 amino acids. In DNA form, the CDR3 reads TGTGCCAGTAGTCCCGGGACAGTCTACGAGCAGTACTTC. This sequence encodes CASSPGTVYEQYF.

V usage is TRBV7-3 and J usage is TRBJ2-5, with D unresolved. The CDR3 sequence is 12 residues long. Trimming removed 2 bases from V and 0 bases from J, with 1 base in between. Germline V lookup: CDR1 SGHTA, CDR2 FQGTGA. The CDR3 reads CASSLDQETQYF. The CDR3 region has the DNA TGTGCCAGCAGCTTAGACCAAGAGACCCAGTACTTC.

The V and J genes are TRBV10-1 and TRBJ2-7; D may match TRBD1 or TRBD2 (5 bases each). CDR3 length: 13 residues. V lost 6 bases to trimming and J lost 6 bases, with 15 bases between them. The V gene's germline CDR1 is WNHNN and CDR2 SYGVQD (reference sequence). Here the CDR3 reads CASSPGRASEQYF. Here the CDR3 DNA reads TGCGCCAGCAGCCCAGGGCGGGCGAGCGAGCAGTACTTC.

Only a few counts were recorded for this clone. J is TRBJ2-2 and V is TRBV19; D call uncertain. In germline, CDR1 is LNHDA, CDR2 SQIVND (reference sequence). Between the trimmed V and J ends, which lost 5 bases and 8 bases, there was a span of 3 bases. The CDR3 totals 10 residues. The CDR3 nucleotides read TGTGCCAGTAGTGCGGGGGAGCTGTTTTTT. The encoded protein is CASSAGELFF.

The V and J genes are TRBV5-1 and TRBJ2-1; 7 bases are shared with TRBD1. V was pared by 0 bases and J by 1 base, with 4 bases of the junction left unmatched. CDR1 is SGHRS and CDR2 is YFSETQ in the germline V gene. The CDR3 is made up of 16 amino acids. Here the CDR3 reads CASSLEQGISYNEQFF. CDR3 bases: TGCGCCAGCAGCTTGGAACAGGGGATATCCTACAATGAGCAGTTCTTC.

CDR3 in amino acids: CASSYQNEKLFF. For the CDR3, the DNA is TGTGCCAGCAGCTACCAAAATGAAAAACTGTTTTTT. The V and J genes are TRBV5-6 and TRBJ1-4; D unresolved. The CDR3 is 12 residues long. Germline CDR1 SGHDT, CDR2 YYEEEE. V was pared by 3 bases and J by 5 bases, with 5 bases between.

The chain links TRBV7-6 to TRBJ1-4; D is unclear. CDR1 and CDR2 (germline): SGHVS, FNYEAQ. Trimming cost V 4 bases and J 0 bases, with 9 bases left between them. The CDR3 is made up of 15 amino acids. The CDR3 spells CASSSAPTTNEKLFF. As DNA, the CDR3 is TGTGCCAGCAGCTCCGCCCCAACAACTAATGAAAAACTGTTTTTT.

This chain joins TRBV6-1 and TRBJ2-7; D is ambiguous. CDR3 size: 12 residues. The germline CDR1 and CDR2 sequences are MNHNS and SASEGT. Trimming stripped 7 bases from V and 3 bases from J, with 10 bases between. CDR3 nucleotide sequence: TGTGCCAGCAAACCAGATTTCTACGAGCAGTACTTC. Translating gives CASKPDFYEQYF.

V and J are TRBV5-8 and TRBJ1-2; D may be TRBD1 (6 bases). The V gene's germline CDR1 is SGHTS and CDR2 YDEGEE. Trimming took off 3 bases at V and 6 bases at J, with 9 bases between the two ends. This CDR3 contains 12 residues. For the CDR3, the DNA is TGTGCCAGCAGCTACCGGACAGATGGCTACACCTTC. Residues: CASSYRTDGYTF.

This chain links TRBV4-1 with TRBJ2-2; 8 nucleotides line up with TRBD1. From germline, CDR1 is MGHRA and CDR2 YSYEKL. J lost 5 bases, V lost 5 bases, and 16 bases had no gene match. This CDR3 comprises 18 residues. This CDR3 reads CASSEPGGAGGKTGELFF. For the CDR3, the DNA is TGCGCCAGCAGCGAACCCGGTGGGGCAGGGGGCAAGACCGGGGAGCTGTTTTTT.

The table lists this clone with a count of one. This chain links TRBV27 with TRBJ2-3, with D possibly matching TRBD1 (6 bases). Germline loops: CDR1 MNHEY, CDR2 SMNVEV (reference sequence). This CDR3 is built from 16 residues. Trimming took 5 bases from V and 0 from J, leaving 15 bases between them. The CDR3 region has the DNA TGTGCCAGCAGTCGGCGGACAGTACGAAGCACAGATACGCAGTATTTT. Protein sequence: CASSRRTVRSTDTQYF.

The V call is TRBV7-8, the J call TRBJ2-1; TRBD2 might be the D (7 bases). Trimming stripped 1 base from V and 10 bases from J, with 17 bases between. The CDR3 consists of 15 residues. Germline CDR1 is SGHVS and CDR2 is FQNEAQ. In DNA, the CDR3 is TGTGCCAGCAGCTTAGGGGGGCGGGAGTATTGGGAGCAGTTCTTC. Translation: CASSLGGREYWEQFF.

This rearrangement joins TRBV20-1 to TRBJ2-7; D perhaps matches TRBD2 (5 bases). CDR3 length: 11 amino acids. Germline V gene data show CDR1 as DFQATT and CDR2 as SNEGSKA (reference sequence). V was shortened by 6 bases and J by 4 bases, with 10 bases between the two germline ends. The CDR3 loop is CSARAGYEQYF. The CDR3 nucleotides are TGCAGTGCAAGGGCGGGTTACGAGCAGTACTTC.

The chain links TRBV7-3 to TRBJ2-1; 8 bases match TRBD2. There are 15 residues in the CDR3. V trimming: 4 bases; J trimming: 1 base; junction bases outside the gene matches: 3. CDR1 and CDR2 (germline): SGHTA, FQGTGA. This chain's CDR3 is CASSYTSGSYNEQFF. Written as DNA, the CDR3 is TGTGCCAGCAGCTACACTAGCGGATCCTACAATGAGCAGTTCTTC.

V is TRBV4-2 and J is TRBJ2-2; D might be TRBD1 (5 bases). The CDR3 covers 17 residues. V gave up 0 bases and J gave up 4 bases, with 15 bases separating them. Per the germline V gene, CDR1 is LGHNA and CDR2 is YNFKEQ. CDR3 residues: CASSQEPSGAVTGELFF. For the CDR3, the DNA is TGTGCCAGCAGCCAAGAACCGTCTGGGGCCGTCACCGGGGAGCTGTTTTTT.

In its sample, this clone was seen a few times. The chain combines TRBV5-6 with TRBJ2-4; weak D call: TRBD1 (6 bases). Germline V gene data show CDR1 as SGHDT and CDR2 as YYEEEE. This CDR3 has 14 amino acids. The germline V and J ends were trimmed by 3 bases and 5 bases, with 12 bases remaining between them. The CDR3 nucleotides are TGTGCCAGCAGCTCCCAGGGGTCCGAAAACATTCAGTACTTC. The encoded protein is CASSSQGSENIQYF.